The 8 T cell receptor beta chains below were found in one sample sequenced in a study of shared clonotypes between healthy human individuals. Only in-frame clones appear in the TCRdb table, and some are missing; sequencing was by immunoSEQ multiplex PCR. The table lists about 960,000 clones, about three quarters of them singletons. Source material: memory CD4+ T cells sorted from blood. Subset given: CD45RA-negative fraction. The source is a man in his late teens or twenties in good health.

The chain joins TRBV5-1 to TRBJ2-5; D is perhaps TRBD2 (6 bases). This CDR3 region has 14 residues. Trimming removed 4 bases from V and 4 bases from J, with 14 bases in between. Germline CDR1 is SGHRS and CDR2 is YFSETQ. The CDR3 spells CASSPRVEGETQYF. CDR3 nucleotide sequence: TGCGCCAGCAGCCCCAGGGTGGAGGGAGAGACCCAGTACTTC.

This chain joins TRBV11-2 and TRBJ2-3; D possibly corresponds to TRBD1 (5 bases). V was trimmed by 5 bases and J by 0 bases, leaving 15 bases between them. The CDR3 consists of 16 residues. CDR1 is SGHAT, CDR2 FQNNGV, per germline. The CDR3 reads CASSLLGQGSTDTQYF. In DNA form, the CDR3 reads TGTGCCAGCAGCCTATTAGGGCAGGGTAGCACAGATACGCAGTATTTT.

The chain has TRBV19 and TRBJ2-4, with TRBD1 identical over 10 bases. Looked up from germline, CDR1 is LNHDA and CDR2 is SQIVND (reference sequence). The CDR3 consists of 15 residues. With 4 bases clipped from V and 6 bases from J, the junction kept 6 bases outside the gene matches. The CDR3 sequence: CASSTGQGLGNIQYF. The CDR3 nucleotides read TGTGCCAGTAGTACGGGACAGGGGTTAGGAAACATTCAGTACTTC. Combining the CDR3 with reference TRBV19 and TRBJ2-4 gives the whole variable domain DGGITQSPKYLFRKEGQNVTLSCEQNLNHDAMYWYRQDPGQGLRLIYYSQIVNDFQKGDIAEGYSVSREKKESFPLTVTSAQKNPTAFYLCASSTGQGLGNIQYFGAGTRLSVL.

The chain combines TRBV10-3 with TRBJ1-2; no clear D gene. Germline CDR1 and CDR2: ENHRY and SYGVKD. CDR3 length equals 13 residues. V was pared by 7 bases and J by 2 bases, with 11 bases between. The chain's CDR3 is CAIMGGSNYGYTF. The CDR3 bases are TGTGCCATCATGGGCGGTTCAAACTATGGCTACACCTTC.

This clone was seen only a few times. The V and J genes are TRBV7-9 and TRBJ2-3; a weak D match, TRBD2 (5 bases). V lost 5 bases and J 3 bases, leaving 12 bases between the germline ends. Germline V gene lookup returns CDR1 SEHNR and CDR2 FQNEAQ (reference sequence). This CDR3 has 14 residues. This CDR3 reads CASSLWEWTDTQYF. In DNA, the CDR3 is TGTGCCAGCAGCCTATGGGAGTGGACAGATACGCAGTATTTT.

J is TRBJ1-2 and V is TRBV13; the D gene is possibly TRBD1 (6 bases). Looked up from germline, CDR1 is PRHDT and CDR2 is FYEKMQ (reference sequence). Trimming pared 5 bases from V and 4 bases from J, leaving 29 bases between. The CDR3 is 19 residues long. In nucleotides, the CDR3 is TGTGCCAGCAGCCCCCAGCCAGGGGATCCACTGACCTCTGGCTATGGCTACACCTTC. As protein: CASSPQPGDPLTSGYGYTF.

The V call is TRBV9, the J call TRBJ1-6; maybe TRBD1 (6 bases). The CDR3 covers 14 residues. Looked up from germline, CDR1 is SGDLS and CDR2 is YYNGEE. V was pared by 3 bases and J by 10 bases, with 14 bases between. CDR3 residues: CASSEGGISSPLHF. For the CDR3, the DNA is TGTGCCAGCAGCGAGGGGGGAATCAGCTCACCCCTCCACTTT.

The rearrangement uses TRBV6-1 and TRBJ2-5; D may be TRBD2 (5 bases). Trimming removed 6 bases at V and 5 bases at J, with 10 bases between. This CDR3 comprises 12 residues. CDR1 MNHNS and CDR2 SASEGT come from the germline V gene. The CDR3 region is CASRDSWETQYF. The CDR3 DNA is TGTGCCAGCAGGGACTCATGGGAGACCCAGTACTTC.